These 8 T cell receptor beta chains were all obtained from the same sample, sequenced in a study of T cell changes during pregnancy in multiple sclerosis. Only in-frame clones appear in the TCRdb table, and some are missing; sequencing was by immunoSEQ multiplex PCR. The table records approximately 28,000 clones, around 91% of them present only once. The source was CD8+ T cells from peripheral blood mononuclear cells, collected in the second trimester of pregnancy. These receptor sequences come from a female donor with multiple sclerosis, enrolled in a pregnancy study.

This chain links TRBV11-2 with TRBJ1-5; possibly TRBD1 for D (5 bases). The V end was cut by 1 base, the J end by 6 bases, with 10 bases between. The CDR3 covers 14 residues. The germline V gene has CDR1 SGHAT and CDR2 FQNNGV. The CDR3 DNA is TGTGCCAGCAGCTTAGGGGGGAGGAGTCAGCCCCAGCATTTT. It yields the protein CASSLGGRSQPQHF.

The chain is built from TRBV9 and TRBJ1-1, with 7 bases fitting TRBD1. The CDR3 extends over 14 amino acids. Losses at the gene ends were 3 bases for V and 3 bases for J; bases not matched to a gene: 5. Germline V gene data show CDR1 as SGDLS and CDR2 as YYNGEE. CDR3 nucleotide sequence: TGTGCCAGCAGCGACACAGGGGTCCACACTGAAGCTTTCTTT. Translated, it gives CASSDTGVHTEAFF.

The rearrangement joins TRBV10-3 to TRBJ2-3, with a weak D call TRBD2 (5 bases). Germline-derived CDR1 and CDR2 are ENHRY and SYGVKD. The V end lost 6 bases, the J end lost 1 base, and 8 bases lay between the germline ends. The CDR3 loop spans 13 amino acids. The CDR3 coding sequence is TGTGCCATCAGACCCGGGGGCACAGATACGCAGTATTTT. Residues: CAIRPGGTDTQYF.

This rearrangement joins TRBV4-1 to TRBJ2-1, with 7 bases matching TRBD2. This CDR3 comprises 15 residues. Germline V gene lookup returns CDR1 MGHRA and CDR2 YSYEKL. V dropped 2 bases and J dropped 2; count of bases not matched to a gene: 3. CDR3 nucleotide sequence: TGCGCCAGCAGCCAAAACGGGAGGCCCTACAATGAGCAGTTCTTC. Protein product: CASSQNGRPYNEQFF.

The chain links TRBV28 to TRBJ2-2, with 7 bases aligning to TRBD1. Germline V lookup: CDR1 MDHEN, CDR2 SYDVKM. This CDR3 has 15 amino acids. V was pared by 8 bases and J by 5 bases, with 11 bases of the junction left unmatched. The CDR3 DNA reads TGTGCCAGCGGAAAAGACATACAGGGGACCGGGGAGCTGTTTTTT. It specifies CASGKDIQGTGELFF.

This clone has a single count. CDR3 nucleotides: TGTGCTAGTGGTTTTGGGACATCCTACGAGCAGTACTTC. This gives the protein CASGFGTSYEQYF. V is TRBV12-5 and J is TRBJ2-7; tentatively, D is TRBD1 (6 bases). Germline lookup yields CDR1 LGHNT and CDR2 FRNRAP. The V and J ends lost 3 bases and 1 base respectively, with 7 bases between them. The CDR3 extends over 13 amino acids.

V usage is TRBV27 and J usage is TRBJ1-2; the D gene is possibly TRBD1 (6 bases). This CDR3 region has 16 residues. CDR1 MNHEY and CDR2 SMNVEV come from the germline V gene (reference sequence). V lost 7 bases, J lost 1 base, and 19 bases lay in between. The CDR3 is CASTPFWTELNYGYTF. For the CDR3, the DNA is TGTGCCAGCACCCCATTTTGGACAGAACTTAACTATGGCTACACCTTC.

The chain has TRBV7-2 and TRBJ2-7; 7 bases are a match to TRBD2. Germline V gene lookup returns CDR1 SGHTA and CDR2 FQGNSA. The J segment lost 1 base and the V segment lost 6 bases, leaving 18 bases of the junction unmatched. The CDR3 length is 18 residues. The CDR3 DNA is TGTGCCAGCAGTGTGGTTTGGGGTAGTAGCGGGCTTTCCTACGAGCAGTACTTC. It yields the protein CASSVVWGSSGLSYEQYF.